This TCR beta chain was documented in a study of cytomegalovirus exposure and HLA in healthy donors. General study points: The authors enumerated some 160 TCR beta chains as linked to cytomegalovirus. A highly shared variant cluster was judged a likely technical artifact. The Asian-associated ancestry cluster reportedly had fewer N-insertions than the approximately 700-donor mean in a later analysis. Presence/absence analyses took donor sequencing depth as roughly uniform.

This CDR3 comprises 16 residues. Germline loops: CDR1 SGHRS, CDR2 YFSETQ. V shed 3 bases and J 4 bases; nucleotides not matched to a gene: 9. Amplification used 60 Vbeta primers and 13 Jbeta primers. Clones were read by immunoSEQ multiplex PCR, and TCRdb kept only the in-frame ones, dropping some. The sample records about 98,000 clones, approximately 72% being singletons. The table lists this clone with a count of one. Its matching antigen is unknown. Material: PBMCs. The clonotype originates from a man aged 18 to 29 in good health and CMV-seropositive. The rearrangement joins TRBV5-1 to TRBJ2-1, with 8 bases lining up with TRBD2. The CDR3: CASSSPGTRGYNEQFF. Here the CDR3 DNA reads TGCGCCAGCAGCTCGCCCGGGACTAGGGGGTACAATGAGCAGTTCTTC.